The 7 T cell receptor beta chains given below trace back to one sample, sequenced in a study of blood T cell repertoires in COVID-19. Sequencing used immunoSEQ multiplex PCR; TCRdb keeps in-frame clones, though not all of them. The repertoire has some 19,000 clones, about 86% of them found once; the top ten carry around 16%. Sequenced sample: peripheral blood. Every receptor here comes from a man aged 65-85 years with acute or convalescent COVID-19.

The V call is TRBV6-6, the J call TRBJ1-3; D not certain. Germline V CDR1 and CDR2: MNHNY, SVGAGI (reference sequence). This CDR3 region has 15 residues. With 1 base removed from V and 1 base from J, the gap between germline ends came to 8 bases. Here the CDR3 reads CASSYFSRSGNTIYF. For the CDR3, the DNA is TGTGCCAGCAGTTACTTTTCGAGATCTGGAAACACCATATATTTT.

This chain uses TRBV5-1 with TRBJ1-6, with TRBD1 as a possible D gene (6 bases). Germline V gene lookup returns CDR1 SGHRS and CDR2 YFSETQ. Trimming shortened V by 4 bases and J by 0 bases, and 14 bases separated the two germline ends. This CDR3 comprises 17 residues. CDR3 coding DNA: TGCGCCAGCAGCGGGGGACAAGCCATCTCCTATAATTCACCCCTCCACTTT. The encoded protein is CASSGGQAISYNSPLHF.

CDR3 loop: CASSPRTTGDGYTF. Here the CDR3 DNA reads TGTGCCAGCAGCCCGAGAACTACGGGGGATGGCTACACCTTC. The V and J genes are TRBV7-2 and TRBJ1-2; weak D call: TRBD1 (5 bases). The CDR3 runs 14 residues. Looked up from germline, CDR1 is SGHTA and CDR2 is FQGNSA. Trimming left V 5 bases short and J 6 bases short, with 16 bases between.

This chain links TRBV10-3 with TRBJ2-1; 7 bases are shared with TRBD2. This CDR3 contains 16 residues. The ends lost 3 bases at V and 2 bases at J; junction bases unmatched: 7. The germline gives CDR1 ENHRY, CDR2 SYGVKD. The CDR3 reads CAISDSGTTAYNEQFF. As DNA, the CDR3 is TGTGCCATCAGTGACTCCGGGACTACCGCCTACAATGAGCAGTTCTTC.

The chain links TRBV6-5 to TRBJ2-1; D is undetermined. The CDR3 covers 15 residues. Germline V CDR1 and CDR2: MNHEY, SVGAGI. The ends were cut back, 2 bases at V and 4 bases at J, with 12 bases in the middle. CDR3: CASSYDSENYNEQFF. As DNA, the CDR3 is TGTGCCAGCAGTTACGACTCGGAGAATTACAATGAGCAGTTCTTC.

This chain uses TRBV4-3 with TRBJ2-2; 9 bases line up with TRBD2. Germline CDR1 LGHNA, CDR2 YSLEER. The CDR3 contains 16 residues. J gave up 6 bases and V 1 base, and 6 bases lay outside the gene matches. The CDR3 is CASSQAIAGDPGELFF. The CDR3 region has the DNA TGCGCCAGCAGCCAAGCGATAGCGGGAGACCCCGGGGAGCTGTTTTTT.

The chain recombines TRBV11-3 with TRBJ1-5; 7 bases agree with TRBD1. V lost 1 base to trimming and J lost 0 bases; unmatched junction nucleotides: 6. Germline V CDR1 and CDR2: SGHNT, YENEEA. The CDR3 covers 17 residues. The CDR3 nucleotides are TGTGCCAGCAGCTTAGGGACAGGCGCCTATAGCAATCAGCCCCAGCATTTT. Its protein product is CASSLGTGAYSNQPQHF.